This T cell receptor beta chain was recorded in a study of PD-1 blockade in classical Hodgkin lymphoma. General observations from the study: Patients were excluded if nivolumab began under 1 year after ASCT (the autologous transplant).

The method was immunoSEQ multiplex PCR; TCRdb's version includes in-frame clones alone and lacks a portion of them. Of over 80,000 clones in the sample, roughly 92% were seen once. This clone was seen only once. Its antigen remains unknown. The germline gives CDR1 MNHEY, CDR2 SVGAGI. Deletions cut 0 bases from V and 0 bases from J, with 8 bases between. This CDR3 has 15 residues. Relapse was seen in all patients after autologous stem cell transplantation, and brentuximab vedotin exposure was variable. J is TRBJ1-1 and V is TRBV6-5, with unresolved D. Sequencing was performed on peripheral blood mononuclear cells (PBMCs), taken at baseline. The TCR was taken from a human donor with classical Hodgkin lymphoma. The CDR3 reads CASSYSLTMNTEAFF. The CDR3 bases are TGTGCCAGCAGTTACTCACTGACCATGAACACTGAAGCTTTCTTT.